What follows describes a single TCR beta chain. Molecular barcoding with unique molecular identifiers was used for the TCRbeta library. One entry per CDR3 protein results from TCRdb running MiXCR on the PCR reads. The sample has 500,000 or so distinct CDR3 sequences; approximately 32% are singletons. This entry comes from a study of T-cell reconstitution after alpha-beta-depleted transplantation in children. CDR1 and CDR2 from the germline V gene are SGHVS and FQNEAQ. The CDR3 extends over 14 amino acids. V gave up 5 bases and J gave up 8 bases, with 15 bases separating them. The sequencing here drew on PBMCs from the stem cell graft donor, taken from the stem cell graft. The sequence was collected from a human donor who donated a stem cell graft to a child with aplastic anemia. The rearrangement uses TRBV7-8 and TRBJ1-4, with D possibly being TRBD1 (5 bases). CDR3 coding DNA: TGTGCCAGCAGCGGGACCTTCTACGAGGAAAAACTGTTTTTT. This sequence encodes CASSGTFYEEKLFF.